This TCR beta chain was retrieved from a study of T cells after yellow fever vaccination. Broader study findings: A weaker secondary response peaked on day 5, the primary on day 15. From the bulk population, abundant clonotypes could contaminate and appear within FACS-sorted repertoires. Across the CD4 and CD8 compartments, a small share of clonotypes was present in both. Clones that expanded after primary vaccination mostly reappeared after the booster (roughly 95% CD4, 88% CD8).

In its sample, this clonotype was seen many times. The target antigen is unknown. TCRdb reprocessed the 5' RACE reads with MiXCR, giving one entry per CDR3 protein. The table lists around 140,000 distinct CDR3 sequences, 7.7% of them singletons. This clonotype was obtained from a man aged 30 to 45 who received the YFV17D yellow fever vaccine. Material: CD4+ T cells sorted from PBMCs, obtained 5 days after the yellow fever booster vaccination.

CDR3: CAISESGAVQETQYF. The CDR3 DNA sequence: TGTGCCATCAGTGAGTCCGGAGCAGTTCAAGAGACCCAGTACTTC. The chain links TRBV10-3 to TRBJ2-5; D remains ambiguous. From germline, CDR1 is ENHRY and CDR2 SYGVKD. Trimming cost V 0 bases and J 2 bases, with 10 bases left between them. The CDR3 runs 15 residues.